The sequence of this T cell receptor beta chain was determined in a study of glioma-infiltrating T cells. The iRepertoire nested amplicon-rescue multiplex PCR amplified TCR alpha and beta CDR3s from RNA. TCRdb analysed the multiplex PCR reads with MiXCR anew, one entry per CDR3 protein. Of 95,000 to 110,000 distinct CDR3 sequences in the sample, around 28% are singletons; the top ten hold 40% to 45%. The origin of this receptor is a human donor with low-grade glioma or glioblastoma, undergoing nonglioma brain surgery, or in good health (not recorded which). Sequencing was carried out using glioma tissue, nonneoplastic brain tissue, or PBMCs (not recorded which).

CDR3 region: CSAHRKDGNTEAFF. For the CDR3, the DNA is TGCAGTGCTCACCGAAAGGATGGGAACACTGAAGCTTTCTTT. This chain links TRBV20-1 with TRBJ1-1; D is uncertain. Germline CDR1 is DFQATT and CDR2 is SNEGSKA (reference sequence). V gave up 5 bases and J gave up 1 base, with 14 bases separating them. The CDR3 runs 14 residues.